Listed below are T cell receptor beta chains from one sample, sequenced in a study of blood T cell repertoires in COVID-19. TCRdb's table, derived via immunoSEQ multiplex PCR, lists solely in-frame clones and lacks some. The sample includes around 190,000 clones, approximately 91% of them seen just once. The sample comprised peripheral blood. These TCRs come from a man aged 25 to 45 with acute or convalescent COVID-19. The CDR3 runs from the conserved cysteine through the conserved F or W. D genes are given only for firm matches. For some rows the clone size is stated as once, few or many, or as a class when expanded; others skip it.

TRBJ1-2 | NA | NA | TRBV28 | CASSSPAVNYGYTF | TGTGCCAGCAGTTCCCCAGCGGTCAACTATGGCTACACCTTC
TRBJ2-7 | NA | few | TRBV19 | CARLTGSGEYEQYF | TGTGCCAGGCTAACAGGCTCGGGGGAATACGAGCAGTACTTC
TRBJ1-6 | NA | NA | TRBV6-5 | CASLGSGYNSPLHF | TGTGCCAGCCTTGGGTCGGGTTATAATTCACCCCTCCACTTT
TRBJ2-1 | NA | NA | TRBV12-3/TRBV12-4 | CASSFVRGSKFF | TGTGCCAGCAGTTTTGTTCGTGGGAGCAAGTTCTTC
TRBJ2-7 | NA | NA | TRBV28 | CASSLGGYTYEQYF | TGTGCCAGCAGTTTGGGGGGTTACACCTACGAGCAGTACTTC
TRBJ1-2 | NA | NA | TRBV7-2 | CASSFRGSLNYGYTF | TGTGCCAGCAGCTTTAGGGGTAGCCTTAACTATGGCTACACCTTC
TRBJ1-2 | NA | NA | TRBV28 | CASSKGGEIHGYTF | TGTGCCAGCAGTAAGGGGGGGGAGATTCATGGCTACACCTTC
TRBJ1-2 | NA | NA | TRBV27 | CASSRLANYGYTF | TGTGCCAGCAGCCGGCTAGCCAACTATGGCTACACCTTC
TRBJ2-2 | TRBD1 | once | TRBV10-3 | CATQTTGATGELFF | TGTGCCACCCAAACGACAGGGGCCACCGGGGAGCTGTTTTTT
TRBJ1-5 | NA | NA | TRBV3-1/TRBV3-2 | CASSSGNPYGSNQPQHF | TGTGCCAGCAGCTCCGGGAACCCTTATGGTAGCAATCAGCCCCAGCATTTT
TRBJ1-1 | NA | NA | TRBV5-1 | CASSLVRVVNITEAFF | TGCGCCAGCAGCTTGGTCAGGGTGGTTAACATCACTGAAGCTTTCTTT
TRBJ2-1 | TRBD2 | NA | TRBV24-1 | CATSEPPLAGGDNEQFF | TGTGCCACCAGTGAACCCCCCCTAGCGGGGGGGGACAATGAGCAGTTCTTC
TRBJ2-1 | NA | NA | TRBV7-9 | CASSSRKTRSYNEQFF | TGTGCCAGCAGCTCCCGTAAGACTAGGAGTTACAATGAGCAGTTCTTC
TRBJ1-2 | TRBD1 | NA | TRBV28 | CASSSGTAIYGYTF | TGTGCCAGCAGTTCCGGGACAGCGATTTATGGCTACACCTTC
TRBJ2-1 | NA | NA | TRBV7-3 | CASSLRGMSQEQFF | TGTGCCAGCAGCTTAAGGGGCATGTCGCAGGAGCAGTTCTTC
TRBJ1-6 | NA | NA | TRBV27 | CASSLSPTVYSPLHF | TGTGCCAGCAGTTTATCGCCGACAGTATACTCACCCCTCCACTTT
TRBJ2-2 | TRBD2 | NA | TRBV3-1/TRBV3-2 | CASSLTGGGGTGELFF | TGTGCCAGCAGCCTGACAGGAGGCGGGGGGACCGGGGAGCTGTTTTTT
TRBJ1-1 | NA | NA | TRBV2 | CASSEYGYTEAFF | TGTGCCAGCAGTGAATACGGTTACACTGAAGCTTTCTTT
TRBJ1-3 | TRBD1 | NA | TRBV27 | CASSLTGLRQGGIHSGNTIYF | TGTGCCAGCAGTTTAACGGGGCTAAGACAGGGGGGAATCCACTCTGGAAACACCATATATTTT
TRBJ1-6 | NA | once | TRBV6-2/TRBV6-3 | CASTYRRGGRNSPLHF | TGTGCCAGTACTTACAGACGGGGGGGGCGGAATTCACCCCTCCACTTT
TRBJ1-1 | NA | NA | TRBV5-6 | CASSPGEDIRTRMNTEAFF | TGTGCCAGCAGCCCCGGGGAGGACATTCGTACTCGAATGAACACTGAAGCTTTCTTT
TRBJ2-7 | TRBD1 | NA | TRBV9 | CASSVETGDTYEQYF | TGTGCCAGCAGCGTAGAGACAGGGGATACCTACGAGCAGTACTTC
TRBJ2-3 | NA | NA | TRBV6-5 | CASSYRGTDTQYF | TGTGCCAGCAGTTACAGGGGGACGGATACGCAGTATTTT
TRBJ1-6 | NA | NA | TRBV5-6 | CASSSLAYSPLHF | TGTGCCAGCAGCTCCCTGGCCTATTCACCCCTCCACTTT
TRBJ1-1 | NA | few | TRBV28 | CASKGPGWSTEAFF | TGTGCCAGTAAGGGCCCGGGGTGGAGCACTGAAGCTTTCTTT
TRBJ1-1 | TRBD1 | NA | TRBV6-6 | CASSKNRQGEAFF | TGTGCCAGCAGTAAAAACCGACAGGGAGAAGCTTTCTTT
TRBJ1-6 | TRBD1 | NA | TRBV19 | CASTGQAVSGLYSYNSPLHF | TGTGCCAGTACTGGACAGGCTGTTTCCGGATTGTACTCCTATAATTCACCCCTCCACTTT
TRBJ1-2 | NA | NA | TRBV3-1/TRBV3-2 | CASSPSVGNYGYTF | TGTGCCAGCAGCCCGAGCGTCGGGAACTATGGCTACACCTTC
TRBJ1-2 | TRBD1 | once | TRBV3-1/TRBV3-2 | CASSQRTGGADYGYTF | TGTGCCAGCAGCCAGCGGACAGGGGGCGCGGACTATGGCTACACCTTC
TRBJ1-5 | NA | NA | TRBV28 | CASSPPQGLLQPQHF | TGTGCCAGCAGCCCCCCACAGGGTTTGTTGCAGCCCCAGCATTTT
TRBJ2-2 | TRBD2 | NA | TRBV5-4 | CASNSGGGRFTGELFF | TGTGCCAGCAACTCGGGGGGGGGCCGGTTCACCGGGGAGCTGTTTTTT
TRBJ2-3 | NA | NA | TRBV28 | CASRTGGLPDTQYF | TGTGCCAGCAGGACCGGCGGGTTGCCAGATACGCAGTATTTT
TRBJ1-4 | NA | NA | TRBV11-2 | CASSPHGGAEKLFF | TGTGCCAGCAGCCCCCACGGAGGTGCTGAAAAACTGTTTTTT
TRBJ1-5 | NA | NA | TRBV5-1 | CASSLDSGQPQHF | TGCGCCAGCAGCTTGGATTCGGGGCAGCCCCAGCATTTT
TRBJ1-3 | NA | few | TRBV7-2 | CASSLEPGASGNTIYF | TGTGCCAGCAGCTTAGAACCGGGAGCCTCTGGAAACACCATATATTTT
TRBJ2-5 | TRBD1 | NA | TRBV24-1 | CATSDGQGREETQYF | TGTGCCACCAGTGACGGACAGGGGAGGGAAGAGACCCAGTACTTC
TRBJ1-2 | NA | once | TRBV7-3 | CASSRGAGFNSTF | TGTGCCAGCAGCCGCGGTGCGGGGTTTAATAGTACCTTC
TRBJ1-2 | NA | few | TRBV28 | CASSLTGQTYGYTF | TGTGCCAGCAGTTTAACAGGACAGACCTATGGCTACACCTTC
TRBJ2-7 | NA | NA | TRBV4-2 | CASSGLGEQYF | TGTGCCAGCAGCGGGCTGGGCGAGCAGTACTTC
TRBJ2-7 | NA | NA | TRBV10-3 | CAISFPRTDLTAGTYEQYF | TGTGCCATCAGCTTCCCGAGGACGGATCTAACTGCCGGGACCTACGAGCAGTACTTC